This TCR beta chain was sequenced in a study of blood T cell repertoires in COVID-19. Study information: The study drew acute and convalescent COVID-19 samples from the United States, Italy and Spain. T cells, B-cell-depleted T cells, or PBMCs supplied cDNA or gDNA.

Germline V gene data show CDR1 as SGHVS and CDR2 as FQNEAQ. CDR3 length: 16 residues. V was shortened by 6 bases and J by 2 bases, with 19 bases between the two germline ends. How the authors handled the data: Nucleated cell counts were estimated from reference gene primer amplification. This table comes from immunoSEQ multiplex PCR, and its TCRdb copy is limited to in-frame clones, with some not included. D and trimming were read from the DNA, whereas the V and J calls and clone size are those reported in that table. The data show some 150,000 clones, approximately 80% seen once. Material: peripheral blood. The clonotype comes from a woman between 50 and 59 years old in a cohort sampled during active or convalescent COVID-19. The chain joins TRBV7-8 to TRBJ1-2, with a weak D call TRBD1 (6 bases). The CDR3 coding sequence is TGTGCCAGCAGTTTTAATTCCGGACAGCGGAACTATGGCTACACCTTC. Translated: CASSFNSGQRNYGYTF.